The clone carrying this TCR beta chain was found many times. Its antigen is not identified. This specimen belongs to a study of T cells in Graves' hyperthyroidism and ophthalmopathy. Findings and limits, study-wide: Blood also held most thyroid clonotypes expanded beyond 0.001. Ophthalmopathy and stable hyperthyroidism were told apart by a 13 V-J model.

The CDR3 spans 15 residues. Between the trimmed V and J ends, which lost 3 bases and 0 bases, there was a span of 10 bases. Stable disease denoted Graves' hyperthyroidism without ophthalmopathy progression within 18 months. Exclusions: uncontrolled infection, other autoimmune disease, pregnancy, lactation. Amplification targeted TCR beta CDR3 regions from RNA transcripts. HTBI primers were the set used in a first-round RT-PCR of the TCR CDR3. TCRdb processed the multiplex PCR reads anew with MiXCR; each CDR3 protein has one entry. In the table there are 600,000 or so distinct CDR3 sequences, roughly 15% of which are singletons.

The receptor was isolated from a woman in her 30s with Graves' hyperthyroidism. Sequences were obtained from blood. The V call is TRBV12-3 or TRBV12-4, the J call TRBJ2-3; D is unclear. The CDR3 DNA reads as TGTGCCAGCAGTTTTACTCTCGGCAGCACAGATACGCAGTATTTT. Its translation: CASSFTLGSTDTQYF.